Below are 17 T cell receptor beta chains sequenced from a single sample in a study of Ad26.COV2.S vaccination and SARS-CoV-2 variants. Treatment defined: some 20 received Ad26.COV2.S at low or high dose, single or two shots; 5 received placebo; per-sample allocation not given. Repertoires come from day 63 after the first vaccine or placebo injection. Libraries were prepared by immunoSEQ multiplex PCR; TCRdb keeps only in-frame clonotypes and omits some of them. The table has 350,000 to 500,000 clones, 90% seen once; the top ten hold roughly 4.3%. This sample comprised peripheral blood, obtained in a trial of Ad26.COV2.S vaccine versus placebo. These receptors all stem from a person between 18 and 65 years old who received the Ad26.COV2.S COVID-19 vaccine or a placebo.

This clone was recorded only once. The chain uses TRBV5-5 and TRBJ1-2; 8 nucleotides line up with TRBD1. V lost 0 bases, J lost 4 bases, and 8 bases stayed unmatched. CDR3 length: 16 residues. From germline, CDR1 is SGHKS and CDR2 YYEKEE (reference sequence). CDR3 sequence: CASSLDWTGFPYGYTF. The DNA of the CDR3 is TGTGCCAGCAGCTTGGATTGGACAGGGTTTCCCTATGGCTACACCTTC.

The V call is TRBV29-1, the J call TRBJ2-2; D ambiguous. The germline V and J ends were trimmed by 3 bases and 2 bases, with 7 bases remaining between them. The CDR3 is 13 residues long. CDR1 SQVTM and CDR2 ANQGSEA come from the germline V gene. The CDR3 nucleotides read TGCAGCGTTGAGTTAGAAAACACCGGGGAGCTGTTTTTT. Encoded protein: CSVELENTGELFF.

The table lists this clone with a count of one. The chain combines TRBV3-1 (or the pseudogene TRBV3-2) with TRBJ2-1; TRBD2 matches 16 bases. This CDR3 comprises 16 residues. Trimming took 1 base from V and 7 from J; bases not matched to a gene: 1. Germline V gives CDR1 LGHDT, CDR2 YNNKEL (reference sequence). CDR3 nucleotide sequence: TGTGCCAGCAGCCAAGCGGGACTAGCGGGAGGGAATGAGCAGTTCTTC. It yields the protein CASSQAGLAGGNEQFF.

The chain combines TRBV12-5 with TRBJ1-1; D not resolved. V was pared by 1 base and J by 4 bases, with 7 bases between. The CDR3 spans 13 residues. CDR1 and CDR2 (germline): LGHNT, FRNRAP. The CDR3 loop is CASGLDGPTEAFF. The CDR3 DNA reads TGTGCTAGTGGTTTGGATGGGCCCACTGAAGCTTTCTTT.

This clone has more than one count but fewer than ten. This rearrangement joins TRBV19 to TRBJ2-7; D gene uncertain. Germline assignment: CDR1 LNHDA and CDR2 SQIVND (reference sequence). V lost 6 bases and J 0 bases, leaving 15 bases between the germline ends. This CDR3 is built from 15 residues. The CDR3 DNA sequence: TGTGCCAGTAGCCATCTGGGTAAGGGCTCCTACGAGCAGTACTTC. This encodes CASSHLGKGSYEQYF. Variable domain in full (rest from reference TRBV19 and TRBJ2-7): DGGITQSPKYLFRKEGQNVTLSCEQNLNHDAMYWYRQDPGQGLRLIYYSQIVNDFQKGDIAEGYSVSREKKESFPLTVTSAQKNPTAFYLCASSHLGKGSYEQYFGPGTRLTVT.

The genes are TRBV9 and TRBJ2-2, with D tentatively TRBD1 or TRBD2 (5 bases each). Trimming left V 5 bases short and J 1 base short, with 15 bases between. CDR1 and CDR2 (germline): SGDLS, YYNGEE. This CDR3 has 16 amino acids. DNA of the CDR3: TGTGCCAGCAGTCCTTGGGGGATCAGGAACACCGGGGAGCTGTTTTTT. Encoded protein: CASSPWGIRNTGELFF. The whole variable domain, remainder taken from reference TRBV9 and TRBJ2-2, is DSGVTQTPKHLITATGQRVTLRCSPRSGDLSVYWYQQSLDQGLQFLIQYYNGEERAKGNILERFSAQQFPDLHSELNLSSLELGDSALYFCASSPWGIRNTGELFFGEGSRLTVL.

The chain joins TRBV7-9 to TRBJ2-5; TRBD2 aligns across 9 bases. Germline CDR1 SEHNR, CDR2 FQNEAQ (reference sequence). V was clipped by 4 bases and J by 2 bases; unmatched bases: 14. The CDR3 contains 18 residues. CDR3 nucleotide sequence: TGTGCCAGCAGCTCCCCCCCTGCGCTAGCGGGACCTCAAGAGACCCAGTACTTC. Its translation is CASSSPPALAGPQETQYF.

The chain links TRBV19 to TRBJ2-7; TRBD2 agrees at 10 bases. CDR3 length equals 14 residues. In germline, CDR1 is LNHDA, CDR2 SQIVND (reference sequence). V shed 5 bases and J 5 bases; nucleotides not matched to a gene: 6. The CDR3 spells CASSASGSYHEQYF. The DNA for the CDR3 is TGTGCCAGTAGTGCTAGCGGGAGCTACCACGAGCAGTACTTC.

This clone was counted a single time. The rearrangement links TRBV5-6 to TRBJ2-3; D is unclear. This CDR3 contains 15 residues. The germline gives CDR1 SGHDT, CDR2 YYEEEE. V was cut by 2 bases and J by 3 bases, with 13 bases left in between. CDR3: CASSLIRLETDTQYF. The CDR3 DNA reads as TGTGCCAGCAGCTTAATAAGGCTCGAAACAGATACGCAGTATTTT. The entire variable domain, with the rest obtained from reference TRBV5-6 and TRBJ2-3, is as follows: DAGVTQSPTHLIKTRGQQVTLRCSPKSGHDTVSWYQQALGQGPQFIFQYYEEEERQRGNFPDRFSGHQFPNYSSELNVNALLLGDSALYLCASSLIRLETDTQYFGPGTRLTVL.

The chain is built from TRBV4-3 and TRBJ2-1; 7 positions match TRBD2. Germline V gene sequence: CDR1 LGHNA, CDR2 YSLEER. The CDR3 is 15 residues long. The junction had 8 bases not matched to a gene; V was cut back by 1 base and J by 8 bases. The CDR3 coding sequence is TGCGCCAGCAGCCAAGGAACTAGCGTTCTGTATGAGCAGTTCTTC. It encodes CASSQGTSVLYEQFF.

The chain uses TRBV4-1 and TRBJ1-5, with D uncertain. Trimming stripped 3 bases from V and 7 bases from J, with 10 bases between. Germline values: CDR1 MGHRA, CDR2 YSYEKL. The CDR3 is 13 amino acids. This CDR3 reads CASSHSPWQPQHF. The CDR3 bases are TGCGCCAGCAGCCATTCCCCCTGGCAGCCCCAGCATTTT.

The chain employs TRBV5-1 and TRBJ2-7; TRBD1 agrees at 7 bases. This CDR3 spans 14 amino acids. The J segment lost 7 bases and the V segment lost 0 bases, leaving 7 bases of the junction unmatched. CDR1 and CDR2 from the germline V gene are SGHRS and YFSETQ. The CDR3 nucleotides read TGCGCCAGCAGCTTGGGTAGGGGGCTCGAAGAGCAGTACTTC. Residues: CASSLGRGLEEQYF.

The rearrangement uses TRBV5-5 and TRBJ2-7; tentatively, D is TRBD2 (5 bases). CDR1 is SGHKS, CDR2 YYEKEE, per germline (reference sequence). Trimming removed 1 base from V and 0 bases from J, with 14 bases in between. The CDR3 sequence is 16 residues long. The CDR3 sequence is CASSLSPQRSSYEQYF. The CDR3 nucleotides are TGTGCCAGCAGCTTGAGTCCCCAGCGGAGCTCCTACGAGCAGTACTTC.

The CDR3 is CASSQDSGYVKHF. The DNA for the CDR3 is TGTGCCAGCAGCCAAGATTCAGGGTATGTGAAACATTTT. The chain uses TRBV4-2 and TRBJ1-5; possible D gene TRBD1, 5 bases. Trimming stripped 0 bases from V and 16 bases from J, with 16 bases between. CDR3 length: 13 amino acids. Germline V CDR1 and CDR2: LGHNA, YNFKEQ.

This chain links TRBV19 with TRBJ1-1; D uncertain. The CDR3 has 14 residues. The germline V gene encodes CDR1 LNHDA and CDR2 SQIVND (reference sequence). V lost 6 bases to trimming and J lost 5 bases, with 16 bases between them. The CDR3 DNA sequence: TGTGCCAGTAGCTTAGCGGGGATCCCGACTGAAGCTTTCTTT. As protein: CASSLAGIPTEAFF.

This chain joins TRBV5-4 and TRBJ2-7; 12 bases line up with TRBD2. This CDR3 spans 14 amino acids. V was pared by 5 bases and J by 4 bases, with 4 bases of the junction left unmatched. The germline gives CDR1 SGHNT, CDR2 YYREEE (reference sequence). Here the CDR3 reads CASRRTSGTYEQYF. The CDR3 DNA follows: TGTGCCAGCAGACGGACTAGCGGGACATACGAGCAGTACTTC.

As to this clone: This sample includes further DNA sequences coding for the same CDR3. This chain uses TRBV19 with TRBJ2-7; TRBD2 aligns across 12 bases. In germline, CDR1 is LNHDA, CDR2 SQIVND (reference sequence). The CDR3 has 14 residues. V dropped 4 bases and J dropped 3; count of bases not matched to a gene: 1. The CDR3 coding sequence is TGTGCCAGTAGTAGACTAGCGGGGGACTACGAGCAGTACTTC. Amino acid sequence: CASSRLAGDYEQYF.